Listed below are T cell receptor beta chains from one sample, sequenced in a study of shared clonotypes between healthy human individuals. Here immunoSEQ multiplex PCR was the method, and the copy in TCRdb shows in-frame clones only, minus some. This table holds 2 million or so clones, just under 95% found once. Material for sequencing was naive CD8+ T cells sorted from blood. The receptors here all came from a man between 18 and 29 years old in good health. Each CDR3 is given with its conserved first and last residue. A D gene is named only where the DNA matches it firmly. Clone size is shown for a subset of rows, as once, few, many or a class of expanded clone.

d_call j_call v_call clone_size cdr3_aa cdr3_nt
TRBD1 TRBJ1-2 TRBV29-1 . CSVATQGVIYGYTF TGCAGCGTTGCTACGCAGGGGGTAATCTATGGCTACACCTTC
TRBD2 TRBJ2-5 TRBV6-5 . CASSYSRGGLGETQYF TGTGCCAGCAGTTACTCCCGGGGGGGGCTCGGAGAGACCCAGTACTTC
. TRBJ2-3 TRBV5-4 . CASRSGTDTQYF TGTGCCAGCAGGTCAGGGACAGATACGCAGTATTTT
. TRBJ2-5 TRBV7-9 . CASSLGMGETQYF TGTGCCAGCAGCTTAGGAATGGGAGAGACCCAGTACTTC
. TRBJ2-5 TRBV5-6 . CASSLTTGLPQETQYF TGTGCCAGCAGCCTAACGACAGGCTTACCTCAAGAGACCCAGTACTTC
. TRBJ2-1 TRBV13 . CASSIQGSSYNEQFF TGTGCCAGCAGTATACAAGGGAGCTCCTACAATGAGCAGTTCTTC
TRBD1 TRBJ1-2 TRBV7-6 . CASSLGQGANDGYTF TGTGCCAGCAGCTTGGGACAGGGGGCGAATGATGGCTACACCTTC
. TRBJ2-2 TRBV10-3 once CAIAGAGNTGELFF TGTGCCATTGCGGGGGCCGGGAACACCGGGGAGCTGTTTTTT
TRBD1 TRBJ1-5 TRBV5-6 once CASSAGTGGFHQPQHF TGTGCCAGCAGCGCCGGGACAGGGGGCTTTCATCAGCCCCAGCATTTT
. TRBJ1-1 TRBV10-1 few CASSAGLGTEAFF TGCGCCAGCAGTGCGGGACTGGGCACTGAAGCTTTCTTT
. TRBJ1-1 TRBV2 . CASSDGLIGTEAFF TGTGCCAGCAGTGATGGGTTAATAGGGACTGAAGCTTTCTTT
TRBD2 TRBJ2-2 TRBV7-9 once CASSLEGAGDTGELFF TGTGCCAGCAGCTTAGAAGGCGCGGGGGACACCGGGGAGCTGTTTTTT
TRBD1 TRBJ2-5 TRBV11-2 . CASSTGTGSTQYF TGTGCCAGCAGCACCGGGACAGGCTCGACCCAGTACTTC
. TRBJ2-7 TRBV6-1 . CASSEFRGNSYEQYF TGTGCCAGCAGTGAATTTCGTGGGAACTCCTACGAGCAGTACTTC
. TRBJ2-5 TRBV4-3 once CASSQGGEAGRGETQYF TGCGCCAGCAGCCAGGGGGGTGAGGCCGGGAGAGGAGAGACCCAGTACTTC
TRBD1 TRBJ2-7 TRBV28 . CASSEGQGLGYEQYF TGTGCCAGCAGCGAGGGACAGGGGCTGGGCTACGAGCAGTACTTC
. TRBJ2-2 TRBV10-1 . CASSESQIANTGELFF TGCGCCAGCAGTGAGTCGCAGATCGCGAACACCGGGGAGCTGTTTTTT
TRBD1 TRBJ1-2 TRBV19 . CASSIGPFSGGAHYGYTF TGTGCCAGTAGTATCGGCCCTTTCTCAGGGGGCGCTCACTATGGCTACACCTTC
. TRBJ2-7 TRBV9 once CASIRSSYYSYEQYF TGTGCCAGCATCCGGTCGAGCTATTACTCCTACGAGCAGTACTTC
. TRBJ2-3 TRBV27 . CASSLFPDTQYF TGTGCCAGCAGTTTATTTCCAGATACGCAGTATTTT
. TRBJ2-7 TRBV6-1 . CASSEEEITYEQYF TGTGCCAGCAGTGAGGAGGAGATAACTTACGAGCAGTACTTC
. TRBJ1-5 TRBV15 . CATSALFASNQPQHF TGTGCCACCAGCGCTCTATTCGCCAGCAATCAGCCCCAGCATTTT
TRBD1 TRBJ1-4 TRBV27 . CASSRQGPRGATNEKLFF TGTGCCAGCAGTCGACAGGGACCACGGGGAGCAACTAATGAAAAACTGTTTTTT
. TRBJ1-1 TRBV9 . CASSVEGGQGEAFF TGTGCCAGCAGCGTAGAGGGGGGGCAAGGTGAAGCTTTCTTT
. TRBJ2-5 TRBV10-3 . CAISESIFPGAPQETQYF TGTGCCATCAGTGAGTCGATTTTTCCAGGGGCCCCCCAAGAGACCCAGTACTTC
TRBD1 TRBJ1-2 TRBV5-6 . CASRPRGGDYGYTF TGTGCCAGCAGACCCAGGGGGGGCGACTATGGCTACACCTTC
TRBD1 TRBJ1-1 TRBV15 . CATTTGQNTEAFF TGTGCCACCACGACAGGGCAGAACACTGAAGCTTTCTTT
. TRBJ1-1 TRBV7-6 . CASSLATIGLNTEAFF TGTGCCAGCAGCTTAGCTACAATCGGGTTGAACACTGAAGCTTTCTTT
. TRBJ1-2 TRBV7-8 . CASSSRDENYGYTF TGTGCCAGCAGCTCCAGAGATGAGAACTATGGCTACACCTTC
. TRBJ1-1 TRBV19 . CASYTGGGTEAFF TGTGCCTCTTACACAGGCGGAGGGACTGAAGCTTTCTTT
TRBD1 TRBJ2-2 TRBV5-1 . CASSFRTGGLTGELFF TGCGCCAGCAGCTTTCGCACAGGGGGCCTTACCGGGGAGCTGTTTTTT
TRBD1 TRBJ2-7 TRBV7-9 . CASSSRDRDSYEQYF TGTGCCAGCAGCTCCCGGGACAGGGACTCCTACGAGCAGTACTTC
. TRBJ2-5 TRBV5-8 . CASSLLKETQYF TGTGCCAGCAGCTTGCTGAAAGAGACCCAGTACTTC
TRBD1 TRBJ1-2 TRBV19 . CASSIIDRGHGYTF TGTGCCAGTAGTATCATCGACAGGGGGCATGGCTACACCTTC
TRBD2 TRBJ2-1 TRBV5-8 . CASSLWSGLVIGEQFF TGTGCCAGCAGCTTGTGGTCGGGACTAGTTATTGGTGAGCAGTTCTTC
TRBD1 TRBJ2-5 TRBV2 once CASQRTGPETQYF TGTGCCAGCCAAAGGACAGGGCCAGAGACCCAGTACTTC
TRBD2 TRBJ2-7 TRBV11-2 . CASSSQRGAAYEQYF TGTGCCAGCAGCTCGCAGCGGGGCGCGGCCTACGAGCAGTACTTC
TRBD1 TRBJ1-6 TRBV9 . CASSDGQGDSPLHF TGTGCCAGCAGCGACGGACAGGGCGATTCACCCCTCCACTTT